This T cell receptor beta chain comes out of a study of blood T cell repertoires in COVID-19. Study summary: Spain, Italy and the United States supplied samples that represented acute and convalescent COVID-19. Sources were T cells, B-cell-depleted T cells, or PBMCs; the material itself was cDNA or gDNA.

Authors' processing steps: The authors estimated nucleated cell counts from reference gene primer amplification. Generated by immunoSEQ multiplex PCR, the TCRdb table keeps only in-frame clones and is missing some. D and trimming were read from the DNA, whereas the V and J calls and clone size are those reported in that table. The sample yields about 62,000 clones, about nine tenths seen once. This CDR3 spans 12 amino acids. Germline-derived CDR1 and CDR2 are GTSNPN and SVGIG (reference sequence). V was cut by 3 bases and J by 6 bases, with 11 bases left in between. Sequencing input: peripheral blood. This TCR derives from an elderly woman with acute or convalescent COVID-19. This rearrangement joins TRBV30 to TRBJ1-2, with D perhaps TRBD1 (5 bases). The CDR3 DNA reads TGTGCCTGGAGCAGGGTGCTTCATGGCTACACCTTC. Amino acids: CAWSRVLHGYTF. Filled out from reference TRBV30 and TRBJ1-2, the complete variable domain reads SQTIHQWPATLVQPVGSPLSLECTVEGTSNPNLYWYRQAAGRGLQLLFYSVGIGQISSEVPQNLSASRPQDRQFILSSKKLLLSDSGFYLCAWSRVLHGYTFGSGTRLTVV.